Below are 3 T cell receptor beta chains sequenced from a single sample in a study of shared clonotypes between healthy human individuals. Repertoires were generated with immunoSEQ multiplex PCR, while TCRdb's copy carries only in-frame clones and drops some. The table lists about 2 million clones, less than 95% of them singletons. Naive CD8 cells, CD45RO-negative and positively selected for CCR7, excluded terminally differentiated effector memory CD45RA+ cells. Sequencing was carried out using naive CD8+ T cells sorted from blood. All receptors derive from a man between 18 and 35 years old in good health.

The CDR3 loop reads CASSRTEDNEKLFF. CDR3 DNA: TGTGCCAGCAGCCGGACGGAGGATAATGAAAAACTGTTTTTT. The chain is built from TRBV2 and TRBJ1-4; no clear D gene. Germline V gene data show CDR1 as SNHLY and CDR2 as FYNNEI. The CDR3 length is 14 residues. With 6 bases removed from V and 4 bases from J, the gap between germline ends came to 12 bases.

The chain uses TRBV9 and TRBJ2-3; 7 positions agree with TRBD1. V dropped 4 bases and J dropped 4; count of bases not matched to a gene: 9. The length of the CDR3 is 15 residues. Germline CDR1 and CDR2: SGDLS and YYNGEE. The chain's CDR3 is CASSSTGTSADTQYF. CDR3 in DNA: TGTGCCAGCAGCTCGACAGGGACAAGCGCAGATACGCAGTATTTT.

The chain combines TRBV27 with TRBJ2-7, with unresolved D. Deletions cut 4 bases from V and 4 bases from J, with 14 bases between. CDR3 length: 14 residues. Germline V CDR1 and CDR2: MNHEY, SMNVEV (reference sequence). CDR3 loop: CASSSFSARYEQYF. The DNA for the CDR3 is TGTGCCAGCAGTTCCTTTTCGGCGCGGTACGAGCAGTACTTC.